This TCR beta chain was identified in a study of blood T cell repertoires in COVID-19. In the study overall: Sites across the United States, Italy and Spain contributed samples from acute and convalescent COVID-19.

Membership in each cohort depended on participant-reported clinical history. For recovered donors of Cohort 3, there were two negative PCRs, clearance, or symptom resolution. The V gene's germline CDR1 is SGHDN and CDR2 FVKESK. The V and J ends lost 0 bases and 4 bases respectively, with 12 bases between them. This CDR3 has 15 residues. In the original analysis: Reference gene primer amplification gave nucleated cell count estimates. Clones were sequenced by immunoSEQ multiplex PCR, and TCRdb holds only the in-frame ones, with some missing. V, J and clone size are those of that table, while D and trimming were read from the DNA. The sample lists roughly 140,000 clones; 80% to 90% were seen once. This clone appeared a single time.

The chain uses TRBV14 and TRBJ1-1; D is unresolved. The clonotype was recovered from a man aged 45 to 65 who had recovered from COVID-19. The sequenced material came from PBMCs or T cells enriched from blood (not recorded which). CDR3 nucleotides: TGTGCCAGCAGCCAAGAAGTGGTTAGAGGCACTGAAGCTTTCTTT. Amino acid sequence: CASSQEVVRGTEAFF.